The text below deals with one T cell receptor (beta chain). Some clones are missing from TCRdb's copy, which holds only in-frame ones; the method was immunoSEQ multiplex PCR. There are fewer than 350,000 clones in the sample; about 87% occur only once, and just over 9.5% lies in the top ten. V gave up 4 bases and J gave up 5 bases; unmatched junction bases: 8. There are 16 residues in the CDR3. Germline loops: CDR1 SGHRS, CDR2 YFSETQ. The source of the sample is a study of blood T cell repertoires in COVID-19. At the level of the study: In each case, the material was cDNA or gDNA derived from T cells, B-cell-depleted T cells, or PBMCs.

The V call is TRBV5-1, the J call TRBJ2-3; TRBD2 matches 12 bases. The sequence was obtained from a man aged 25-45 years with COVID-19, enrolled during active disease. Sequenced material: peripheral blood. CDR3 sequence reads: CASSPLAGGRGDTQYF. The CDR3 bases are TGCGCCAGCAGCCCTCTAGCGGGAGGGCGGGGAGATACGCAGTATTTT.